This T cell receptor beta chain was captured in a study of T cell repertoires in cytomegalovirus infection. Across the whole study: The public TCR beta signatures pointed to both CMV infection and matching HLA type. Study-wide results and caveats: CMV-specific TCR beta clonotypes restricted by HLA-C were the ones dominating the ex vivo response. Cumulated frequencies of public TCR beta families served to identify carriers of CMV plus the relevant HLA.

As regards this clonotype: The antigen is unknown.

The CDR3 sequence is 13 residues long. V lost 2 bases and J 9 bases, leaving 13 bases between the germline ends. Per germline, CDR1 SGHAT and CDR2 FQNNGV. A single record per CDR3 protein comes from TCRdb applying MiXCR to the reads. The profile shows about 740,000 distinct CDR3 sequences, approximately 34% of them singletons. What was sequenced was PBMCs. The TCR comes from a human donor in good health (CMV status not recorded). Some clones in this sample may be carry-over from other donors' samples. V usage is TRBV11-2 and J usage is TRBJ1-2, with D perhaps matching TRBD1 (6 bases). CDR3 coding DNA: TGTGCCAGCAGCTTATCAGGGGATCGTAGCTACACCTTC. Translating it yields CASSLSGDRSYTF.